This TCR beta chain was observed in a study of blood T cell repertoires in COVID-19. Whole-study context: Collection of acute and convalescent COVID-19 samples took place in the United States, Italy and Spain.

As handled by the study authors: Estimation of nucleated cell counts relied on the amplification of reference gene primers. Clones were read by immunoSEQ multiplex PCR, and TCRdb kept only the in-frame ones, dropping some. That table gives V, J and clone size, and the DNA gave D and trimming. Of more than 50,000 clones listed, 73% were seen once; the top ten hold approximately 13%. CDR3 length: 16 amino acids. V gave up 4 bases and J gave up 2 bases; unmatched junction bases: 11. The V gene's germline CDR1 is SGDLS and CDR2 YYNGEE. The sequencing sample was made of peripheral blood. The source of this sequence is a woman aged 65 to 85 with acute or convalescent COVID-19. The gene calls are TRBV9 and TRBJ1-2, with 7 bases matching TRBD1. CDR3 sequence (DNA): TGTGCCAGCAGCCCGGGACAGCAGCCCCGAAACTATGGCTACACCTTC. This translates into CASSPGQQPRNYGYTF.